The present T cell receptor beta chain was sequenced within a study of T cells in Graves' hyperthyroidism and ophthalmopathy. General study results and limits: A model built on 13 V-J features separated ophthalmopathy from stable hyperthyroidism. The model made its ophthalmopathy prediction, and onset followed a median about 6.8 months later.

Amplification of TCR beta CDR3 regions was performed using RNA transcripts as template. The HTBI set primed first-round TCR CDR3 RT-PCR. MiXCR, run by TCRdb on the multiplex PCR reads, gives a single entry per CDR3 protein. Of over 300,000 distinct CDR3 sequences listed, roughly 14% are singletons. V lost 2 bases and J 2 bases, leaving 1 base between the germline ends. This CDR3 comprises 11 residues. CDR1 and CDR2 from the germline V gene are GTSNPN and SVGIG (reference sequence). There are many counts of this clonotype. Antigen specificity is unknown. This chain uses TRBV30 with TRBJ2-1; D call uncertain. What was sequenced was blood. The sequence derives from a woman aged 55-70 years with Graves' hyperthyroidism. The CDR3 nucleotides are TGTGCCTGGAGTACCTACAATGAGCAGTTCTTC. Protein sequence: CAWSTYNEQFF.